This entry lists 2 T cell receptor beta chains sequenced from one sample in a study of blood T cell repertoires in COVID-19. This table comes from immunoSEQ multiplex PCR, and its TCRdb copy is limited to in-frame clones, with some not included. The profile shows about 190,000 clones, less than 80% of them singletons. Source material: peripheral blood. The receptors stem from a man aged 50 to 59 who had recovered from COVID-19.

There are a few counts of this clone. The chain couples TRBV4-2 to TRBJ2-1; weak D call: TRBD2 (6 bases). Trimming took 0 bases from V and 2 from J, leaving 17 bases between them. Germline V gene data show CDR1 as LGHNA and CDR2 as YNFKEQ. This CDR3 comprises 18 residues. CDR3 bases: TGTGCCAGCAGCCAAGAAGATTGGAGGGCCTCTGCCTACAATGAGCAGTTCTTC. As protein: CASSQEDWRASAYNEQFF.

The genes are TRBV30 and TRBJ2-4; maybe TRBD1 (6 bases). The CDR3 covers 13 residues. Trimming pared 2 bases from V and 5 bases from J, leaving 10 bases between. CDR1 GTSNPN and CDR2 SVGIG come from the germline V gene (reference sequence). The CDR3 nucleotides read TGTGCCTGGAGTCAGGGGAGTCAAAACATTCAGTACTTC. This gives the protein CAWSQGSQNIQYF.